These 20 T cell receptor beta chains came from one sample sequenced in a study of blood T cell repertoires in COVID-19. Here immunoSEQ multiplex PCR was the method, and the copy in TCRdb shows in-frame clones only, minus some. The sample lists fewer than 150,000 clones, almost 80% occurring once. Specimen: peripheral blood. These receptors were taken from a man in his sixties who had recovered from COVID-19.

The V gene is TRBV6-5, the J gene TRBJ2-3; TRBD1 aligns across 7 bases. CDR1 is MNHEY and CDR2 is SVGAGI in the germline V gene. Trimming at V came to 6 bases and at J to 0 bases, leaving 6 bases not matched to a gene. The CDR3 loop spans 15 amino acids. CDR3 residues: CASRIKGASTDTQYF. In nucleotides, the CDR3 is TGTGCCAGCAGGATCAAGGGGGCGAGCACAGATACGCAGTATTTT.

The chain links TRBV4-3 to TRBJ1-4; D is perhaps TRBD1 (6 bases). CDR1 and CDR2 (germline): LGHNA, YSLEER. V shed 4 bases and J shed 7 bases, with 16 bases lying between them. This CDR3 region has 15 residues. The CDR3 DNA is TGCGCCAGCAGCCGCACCGGGACATTGGGTGAAAAACTGTTTTTT. Translated, it gives CASSRTGTLGEKLFF.

CDR3 loop: CASSYRGLNTEAFF. In DNA, the CDR3 is TGTGCCAGCAGCTACAGGGGCCTGAACACTGAAGCTTTCTTT. This chain uses TRBV5-4 with TRBJ1-1; 7 bases agree with TRBD1. The germline CDR1 and CDR2 sequences are SGHNT and YYREEE (reference sequence). The CDR3 extends over 14 amino acids. Trimming cost V 3 bases and J 0 bases; bases outside gene matches: 2.

V is TRBV9 and J is TRBJ1-6; no clear D gene. This CDR3 is built from 14 residues. Trimming removed 3 bases from V and 9 bases from J, with 13 bases in between. The V gene's germline CDR1 is SGDLS and CDR2 YYNGEE. The CDR3 DNA is TGTGCCAGCAGCGCAACACGAGCTAGTTCACCCCTCCACTTT. This encodes CASSATRASSPLHF. The variable domain in full, completed from reference TRBV9 and TRBJ1-6, reads DSGVTQTPKHLITATGQRVTLRCSPRSGDLSVYWYQQSLDQGLQFLIQYYNGEERAKGNILERFSAQQFPDLHSELNLSSLELGDSALYFCASSATRASSPLHFGNGTRLTVT.

The rearrangement uses TRBV7-3 and TRBJ2-6; maybe TRBD2 (6 bases). The CDR3 totals 18 residues. V gave up 2 bases and J gave up 0 bases, with 14 bases separating them. Germline CDR1 reads SGHTA; CDR2 reads FQGTGA. The CDR3 region has the DNA TGTGCCAGCAGCTTAGGGAGGCAGGGCCGCTCTGGGGCCAACGTCCTGACTTTC. Protein sequence: CASSLGRQGRSGANVLTF.

The chain joins TRBV11-1 to TRBJ2-7, with 14 bases matching TRBD2. Germline loops: CDR1 SGHAT, CDR2 FQDESV (reference sequence). Germline trimming cut 5 bases from V and 0 bases from J; bases unmatched to any gene: 3. The CDR3 loop spans 16 amino acids. The CDR3 DNA is TGTGCCAGCAGCGCGGGACTAGCGGGGGACTCCTACGAGCAGTACTTC. This sequence encodes CASSAGLAGDSYEQYF.

The rearrangement links TRBV6-5 to TRBJ2-1; D is perhaps TRBD2 (6 bases). Between the trimmed V and J ends, which lost 2 bases and 3 bases, there was a span of 11 bases. The CDR3 is 15 residues long. Germline V gene lookup returns CDR1 MNHEY and CDR2 SVGAGI. CDR3 loop: CASSYRGSGYNEQFF. CDR3 bases: TGTGCCAGCAGTTACCGGGGGAGCGGCTACAATGAGCAGTTCTTC.

This clone was seen just once. V is TRBV19 and J is TRBJ1-5, with TRBD1 identical over 8 bases. The length of the CDR3 is 15 residues. J gave up 4 bases and V 2 bases, and 4 bases lay outside the gene matches. Germline assignment: CDR1 LNHDA and CDR2 SQIVND (reference sequence). The CDR3 nucleotides read TGTGCCAGTAGTATACAGCAGGGGGCAAATCAGCCCCAGCATTTT. It translates to CASSIQQGANQPQHF. The full variable domain, its missing parts supplied by reference TRBV19 and TRBJ1-5, is DGGITQSPKYLFRKEGQNVTLSCEQNLNHDAMYWYRQDPGQGLRLIYYSQIVNDFQKGDIAEGYSVSREKKESFPLTVTSAQKNPTAFYLCASSIQQGANQPQHFGDGTRLSIL.

The rearrangement links TRBV19 to TRBJ2-7; TRBD1 aligns across 7 bases. The CDR3 sequence is 14 residues long. The trim removed 6 bases at V and 2 bases at J, leaving 7 bases unmatched. In germline, CDR1 is LNHDA, CDR2 SQIVND (reference sequence). The CDR3 nucleotides read TGTGCCAGTAGGGCCGGGACAGAACCCTACGAGCAGTACTTC. It codes for CASRAGTEPYEQYF.

The CDR3 protein is CASSFGDRTYGYTF. CDR3 DNA sequence: TGTGCCAGCAGTTTCGGGGACAGGACCTATGGCTACACCTTC. The chain couples TRBV28 to TRBJ1-2, with 8 bases lining up with TRBD1. CDR1 is MDHEN, CDR2 SYDVKM, per germline. V shed 3 bases, J shed 4 bases, and the junction held 4 bases outside the gene matches. The CDR3 is made up of 14 amino acids.

V is TRBV27 and J is TRBJ2-1; 9 bases are shared with TRBD1. This CDR3 comprises 16 residues. Germline V CDR1 and CDR2: MNHEY, SMNVEV (reference sequence). Germline trimming cut 5 bases from V and 6 bases from J; bases unmatched to any gene: 11. In DNA form, the CDR3 reads TGTGCCAGCAGTCCTAACAGGGGGCGCATGGTCAATGAGCAGTTCTTC. Translated, it gives CASSPNRGRMVNEQFF.

This chain uses TRBV28 with TRBJ2-3; 11 bases map to TRBD2. The CDR3 contains 17 residues. CDR1 and CDR2 (germline): MDHEN, SYDVKM. With 4 bases clipped from V and 0 bases from J, the junction kept 6 bases outside the gene matches. The CDR3: CASSSGLAETSTDTQYF. CDR3 nucleotides: TGTGCCAGCAGTTCGGGACTAGCGGAGACTAGCACAGATACGCAGTATTTT. The full variable domain, completed using reference TRBV28 and TRBJ2-3, is DVKVTQSSRYLVKRTGEKVFLECVQDMDHENMFWYRQDPGLGLRLIYFSYDVKMKEKGDIPEGYSVSREKKERFSLILESASTNQTSMYLCASSSGLAETSTDTQYFGPGTRLTVL.

This clone showed up just once. A read error may account for a junction end that differs from germline. Within the sample, other DNA sequences also encode this same CDR3. This chain connects TRBV11-2 to TRBJ1-1, with 7 bases fitting TRBD1. There are 15 residues in the CDR3. Germline V gene lookup returns CDR1 SGHAT and CDR2 FQNNGV. CDR3 nucleotide sequence: TGTGCCAGCAGCTTAGCTTCAGGGGGGCGCACTGAAGCCTTCTTT. Translation: CASSLASGGRTEAFF.

This clone showed up just once. The genes are TRBV19 and TRBJ1-1; 11 positions match TRBD1. V gave up 3 bases and J gave up 5 bases; unmatched junction bases: 2. The CDR3 totals 14 residues. Germline-derived CDR1 and CDR2 are LNHDA and SQIVND (reference sequence). In nucleotides, the CDR3 is TGTGCCAGTAGTATGGACAGGGGGCGGACTGAAGCTTTCTTT. It codes for CASSMDRGRTEAFF.

This clone was counted many times. The chain uses TRBV7-3 and TRBJ2-1, with D possibly TRBD1 on 6 matching bases. This CDR3 comprises 16 residues. The V and J ends lost 1 base and 0 bases respectively, with 10 bases between them. CDR1 SGHTA and CDR2 FQGTGA come from the germline V gene. CDR3 region: CASSLNRASSYNEQFF. CDR3 nucleotides: TGTGCCAGCAGCTTAAACAGGGCGAGCTCCTACAATGAGCAGTTCTTC.

Here the CDR3 reads CASRATGGSGNTIYF. Written as DNA, the CDR3 is TGTGCCAGCAGAGCGACAGGGGGCTCTGGAAACACCATATATTTT. The chain uses TRBV28 and TRBJ1-3; 9 bases fit TRBD1. CDR1 and CDR2 (germline): MDHEN, SYDVKM. The V gene end was trimmed by 6 bases and the J gene end by 0 bases; junction bases not matched to a gene: 3. The CDR3 covers 15 residues.

This chain uses TRBV2 with TRBJ1-5; D may be TRBD1 (6 bases). The CDR3 loop spans 14 amino acids. The germline gives CDR1 SNHLY, CDR2 FYNNEI. The V end lost 8 bases, the J end lost 3 bases, and 14 bases lay between the germline ends. CDR3 amino acids: CASRGQTINQPQHF. The CDR3 DNA sequence: TGTGCCAGCCGGGGACAAACCATCAATCAGCCCCAGCATTTT. The full variable domain, its missing parts supplied by reference TRBV2 and TRBJ1-5, is EPEVTQTPSHQVTQMGQEVILRCVPISNHLYFYWYRQILGQKVEFLVSFYNNEISEKSEIFDDQFSVERPDGSNFTLKIRSTKLEDSAMYFCASRGQTINQPQHFGDGTRLSIL.

This clone has only a few counts. The V and J genes are TRBV6-1 and TRBJ1-1; D might be TRBD1 (6 bases). Trimming took off 2 bases at V and 7 bases at J, with 8 bases between the two ends. CDR3 size: 12 residues. Germline CDR1 and CDR2: MNHNS and SASEGT. Here the CDR3 reads CASSEWGREAFF. In DNA form, the CDR3 reads TGTGCCAGCAGTGAATGGGGGCGTGAAGCTTTCTTT.

The V gene is TRBV6-6, the J gene TRBJ1-2; D might be TRBD1 (6 bases). The CDR3 spans 13 residues. Germline V gives CDR1 MNHNY, CDR2 SVGAGI (reference sequence). V was trimmed by 4 bases and J by 4 bases, leaving 10 bases between them. The CDR3 sequence is CASSSDRSYGYTF. In DNA form, the CDR3 reads TGTGCCAGCAGTTCCGACAGGAGCTATGGCTACACCTTC.

This clone showed up many times. J is TRBJ2-1 and V is TRBV5-6; D is unresolved. The CDR3 has 13 amino acids. Germline loops: CDR1 SGHDT, CDR2 YYEEEE. V was cut by 0 bases and J by 10 bases, with 11 bases left in between. CDR3 region: CASSLVGAAEQFF. As DNA, the CDR3 is TGTGCCAGCAGCTTGGTTGGCGCGGCAGAGCAGTTCTTC.